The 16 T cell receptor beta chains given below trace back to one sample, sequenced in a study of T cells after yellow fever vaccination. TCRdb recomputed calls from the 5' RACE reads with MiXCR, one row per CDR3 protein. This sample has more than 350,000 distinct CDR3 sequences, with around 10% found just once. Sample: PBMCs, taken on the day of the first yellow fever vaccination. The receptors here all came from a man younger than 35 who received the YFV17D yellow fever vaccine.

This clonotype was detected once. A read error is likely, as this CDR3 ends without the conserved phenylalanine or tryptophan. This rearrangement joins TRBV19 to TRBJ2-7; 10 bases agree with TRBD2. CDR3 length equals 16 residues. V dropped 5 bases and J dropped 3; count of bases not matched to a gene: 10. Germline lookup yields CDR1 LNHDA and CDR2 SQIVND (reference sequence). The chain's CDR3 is CASSSSGGLAIYEQYL. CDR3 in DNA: TGTGCCAGTAGTTCCTCTGGGGGACTAGCGATCTACGAGCAGTACTTA.

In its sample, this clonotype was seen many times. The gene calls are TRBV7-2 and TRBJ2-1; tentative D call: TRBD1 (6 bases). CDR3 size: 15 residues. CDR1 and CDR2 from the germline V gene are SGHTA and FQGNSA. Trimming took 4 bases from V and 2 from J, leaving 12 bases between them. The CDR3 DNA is TGTGCCAGCAGCTGGAACAGGGATACCTACAATGAGCAGTTCTTC. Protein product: CASSWNRDTYNEQFF.

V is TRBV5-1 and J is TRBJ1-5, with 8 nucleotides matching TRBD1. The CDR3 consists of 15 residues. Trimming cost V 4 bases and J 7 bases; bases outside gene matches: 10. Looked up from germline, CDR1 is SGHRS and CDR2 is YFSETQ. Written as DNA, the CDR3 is TGCGCCAGCAGCGCGACAGGGGTGGAGGGACAGCCCCAGCATTTT. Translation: CASSATGVEGQPQHF.

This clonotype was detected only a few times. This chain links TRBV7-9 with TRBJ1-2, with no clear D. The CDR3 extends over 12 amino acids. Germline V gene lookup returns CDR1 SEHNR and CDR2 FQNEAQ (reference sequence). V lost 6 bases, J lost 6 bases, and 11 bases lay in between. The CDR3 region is CASSISLDGYTF. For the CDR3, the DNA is TGTGCCAGCAGTATCTCCCTTGATGGCTACACCTTC.

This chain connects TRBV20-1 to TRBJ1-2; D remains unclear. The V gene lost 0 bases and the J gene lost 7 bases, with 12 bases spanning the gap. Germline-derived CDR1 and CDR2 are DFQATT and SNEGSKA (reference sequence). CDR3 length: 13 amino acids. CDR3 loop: CSARDASSGGYTF. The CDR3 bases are TGCAGTGCTAGAGATGCATCCTCCGGTGGCTACACCTTC.

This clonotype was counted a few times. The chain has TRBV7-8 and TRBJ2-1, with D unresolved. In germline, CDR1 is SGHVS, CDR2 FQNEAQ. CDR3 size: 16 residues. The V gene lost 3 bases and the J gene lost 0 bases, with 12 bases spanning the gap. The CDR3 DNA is TGTGCCAGCAGCTTTTTTGTCGGTAGCTCCTACAATGAGCAGTTCTTC. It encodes CASSFFVGSSYNEQFF. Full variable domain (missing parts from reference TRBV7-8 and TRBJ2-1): GAGVSQSPRYKVAKRGQDVALRCDPISGHVSLFWYQQALGQGPEFLTYFQNEAQLDKSGLPSDRFFAERPEGSVSTLKIQRTQQEDSAVYLCASSFFVGSSYNEQFFGPGTRLTVL.

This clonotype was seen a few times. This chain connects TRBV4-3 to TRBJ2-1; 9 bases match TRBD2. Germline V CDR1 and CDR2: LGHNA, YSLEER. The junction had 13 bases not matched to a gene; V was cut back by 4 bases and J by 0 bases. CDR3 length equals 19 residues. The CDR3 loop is CASSRRSLAGRSSYNEQFF. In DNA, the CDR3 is TGCGCCAGCAGCCGACGGAGCCTAGCGGGGAGGAGCTCCTACAATGAGCAGTTCTTC.

CDR3 DNA sequence: TGTGCCAGCAGCCCGGGACTAGTCTGTAGCACAGATACGCAGTATTTT. It translates to CASSPGLVCSTDTQYF. This chain uses TRBV4-2 with TRBJ2-3, with 8 bases that match TRBD2. This CDR3 spans 16 amino acids. Germline V lookup: CDR1 LGHNA, CDR2 YNFKEQ. Trimming took 4 bases from V and 0 from J; bases not matched to a gene: 6.

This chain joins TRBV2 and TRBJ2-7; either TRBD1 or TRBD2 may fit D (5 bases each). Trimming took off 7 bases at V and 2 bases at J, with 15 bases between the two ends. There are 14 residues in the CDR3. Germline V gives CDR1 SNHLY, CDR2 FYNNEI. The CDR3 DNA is TGTGCCAGCACATCCGGGACCGGACCCTACGAGCAGTACTTC. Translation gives CASTSGTGPYEQYF.

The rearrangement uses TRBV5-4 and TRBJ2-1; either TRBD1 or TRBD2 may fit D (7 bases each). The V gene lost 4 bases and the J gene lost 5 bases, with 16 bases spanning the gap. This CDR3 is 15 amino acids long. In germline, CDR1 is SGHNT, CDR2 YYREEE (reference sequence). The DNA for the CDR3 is TGTGCCAGCAGCCAGGGGGGGACAAGTAACAATGAGCAGTTCTTC. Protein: CASSQGGTSNNEQFF.

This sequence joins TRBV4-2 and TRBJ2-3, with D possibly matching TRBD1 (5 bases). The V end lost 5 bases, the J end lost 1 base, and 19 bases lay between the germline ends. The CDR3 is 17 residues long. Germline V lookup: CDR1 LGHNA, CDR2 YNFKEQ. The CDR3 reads CASSTGHTYSGTDTQYF. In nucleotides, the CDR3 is TGTGCCAGCAGCACCGGACACACCTACAGTGGCACAGATACGCAGTATTTT.

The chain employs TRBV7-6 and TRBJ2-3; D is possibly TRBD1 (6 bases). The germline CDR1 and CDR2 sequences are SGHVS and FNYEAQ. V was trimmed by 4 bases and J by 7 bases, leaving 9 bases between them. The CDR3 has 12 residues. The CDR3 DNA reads TGTGCCAGCAGCTCCTGGGACAATACGCAGTATTTT. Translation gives CASSSWDNTQYF.

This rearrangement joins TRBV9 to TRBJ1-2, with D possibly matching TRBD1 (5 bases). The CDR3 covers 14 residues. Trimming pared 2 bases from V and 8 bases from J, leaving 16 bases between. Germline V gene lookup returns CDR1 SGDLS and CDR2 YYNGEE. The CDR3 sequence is CASSVPPGGKGYTF. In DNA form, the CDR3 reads TGTGCCAGCAGCGTTCCTCCCGGGGGAAAAGGCTACACCTTC.

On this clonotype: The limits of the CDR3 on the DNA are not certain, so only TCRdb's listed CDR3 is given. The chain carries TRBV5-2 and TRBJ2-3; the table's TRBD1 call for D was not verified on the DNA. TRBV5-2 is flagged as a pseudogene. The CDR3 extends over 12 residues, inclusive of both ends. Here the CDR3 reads CAVGGGTDTQYF.

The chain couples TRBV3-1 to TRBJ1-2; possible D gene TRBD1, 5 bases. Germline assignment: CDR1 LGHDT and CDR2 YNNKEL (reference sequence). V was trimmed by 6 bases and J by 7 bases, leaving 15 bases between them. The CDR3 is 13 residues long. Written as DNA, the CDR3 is TGTGCCAGCAGTCTTCGGGACGGCCTTGGCTACACCTTC. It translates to CASSLRDGLGYTF.

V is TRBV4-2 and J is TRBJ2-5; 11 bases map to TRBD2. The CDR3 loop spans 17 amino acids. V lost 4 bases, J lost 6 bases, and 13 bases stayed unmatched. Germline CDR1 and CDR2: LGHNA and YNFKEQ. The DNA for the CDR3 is TGTGCCAGCAGCCCTTCTTCAACGGTAGCGGGGGGGCAGACCCAGTACTTC. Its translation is CASSPSSTVAGGQTQYF.